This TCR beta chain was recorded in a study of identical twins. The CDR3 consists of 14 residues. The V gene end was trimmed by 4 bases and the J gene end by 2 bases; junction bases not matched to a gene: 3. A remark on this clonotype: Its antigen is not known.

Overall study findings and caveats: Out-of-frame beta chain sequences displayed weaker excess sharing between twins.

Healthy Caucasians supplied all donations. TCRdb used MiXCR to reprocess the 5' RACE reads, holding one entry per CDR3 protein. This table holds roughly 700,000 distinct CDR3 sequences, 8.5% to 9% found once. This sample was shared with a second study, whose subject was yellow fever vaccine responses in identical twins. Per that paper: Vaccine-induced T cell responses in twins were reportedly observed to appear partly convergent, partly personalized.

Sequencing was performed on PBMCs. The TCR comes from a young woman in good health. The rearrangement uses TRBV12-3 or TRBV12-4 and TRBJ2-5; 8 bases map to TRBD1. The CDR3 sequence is CASSWTGLQETQYF. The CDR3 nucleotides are TGTGCCAGCAGTTGGACAGGGCTGCAAGAGACCCAGTACTTC.